Following are 29 T cell receptor beta chains from one sample sequenced in a study of beta chain features in type 1 diabetes. Expressed TCRB transcripts were sequenced, since all the RNA that had been isolated was reverse transcribed. Measured with immunoSEQ multiplex PCR; TCRdb has only the in-frame clones, and not every one. Found here are 450,000 or so clones, 9.5% to 12% of them singletons; the top ten hold 0.035% to 0.05%. Sequencing was carried out using naive CD4+ T cells from blood. The receptors stem from a woman younger than 30 in good health.

This clone was counted between two and nine times. The chain is built from TRBV28 and TRBJ1-2; D is undetermined. The CDR3 sequence is 10 residues long. Germline CDR1 MDHEN, CDR2 SYDVKM. Trimming removed 11 bases at V and 0 bases at J, with 4 bases between. The CDR3 nucleotides are TGTGCCGTGGCTAACTATGGCTACACCTTC. As protein: CAVANYGYTF.

V and J are TRBV7-3 and TRBJ1-6; D remains ambiguous. There are 13 residues in the CDR3. Per the germline V gene, CDR1 is SGHTA and CDR2 is FQGTGA. The V and J ends lost 6 bases and 7 bases respectively, with 10 bases between them. CDR3 sequence (DNA): TGTGCCAGCAGTGGGAATAGGAATTCACCCCTCCACTTT. It translates to CASSGNRNSPLHF.

This clone showed up just a few times. The V call is TRBV14, the J call TRBJ2-7, with 7 positions matching TRBD1. V shed 4 bases, J shed 3 bases, and the junction held 6 bases outside the gene matches. The CDR3 is 14 amino acids. CDR1 and CDR2 from the germline V gene are SGHDN and FVKESK. CDR3: CASSPTGAFYEQYF. The CDR3 DNA reads TGTGCCAGCAGCCCTACAGGGGCCTTCTACGAGCAGTACTTC.

CDR3: CASSLQGRREETQYF. The CDR3 coding sequence is TGTGCCAGCAGCCTCCAGGGACGCCGGGAGGAGACCCAGTACTTC. The chain carries TRBV7-9 and TRBJ2-5, with D possibly being TRBD2 (6 bases). Trimming cost V 5 bases and J 5 bases, with 18 bases left between them. The CDR3 runs to 15 residues. Germline V gene sequence: CDR1 SEHNR, CDR2 FQNEAQ (reference sequence).

Notes on this clone: This specimen includes other DNA sequences encoding the same CDR3. V gene TRBV7-2 combines with J gene TRBJ2-5; D perhaps matches TRBD2 (5 bases). Germline CDR1 SGHTA, CDR2 FQGNSA. V was pared by 0 bases and J by 4 bases, with 9 bases between. This CDR3 spans 14 amino acids. DNA for the CDR3: TGTGCCAGCAGCTTAGCGGGAGTAGGAGAGACCCAGTACTTC. It is translated as CASSLAGVGETQYF.

This clone was detected only a few times. CDR3 in DNA: TGTGCCAGCAGCCCGGGACACACTCCGGACAATGAGCAGTTCTTC. The encoded protein is CASSPGHTPDNEQFF. This rearrangement joins TRBV9 to TRBJ2-1; tentatively, D is TRBD1 (6 bases). The CDR3 runs to 15 residues. CDR1 is SGDLS and CDR2 is YYNGEE in the germline V gene. Trimming removed 4 bases at V and 5 bases at J, with 16 bases between.

This clone was detected many times. The V gene is TRBV14, the J gene TRBJ2-1, with a possible D match to TRBD2 (6 bases). The V gene's germline CDR1 is SGHDN and CDR2 FVKESK. The length of the CDR3 is 11 residues. Deletions cut 4 bases from V and 15 bases from J, with 13 bases between. CDR3 residues: CASSPAGTPFF. The CDR3 bases are TGTGCCAGCAGCCCGGCGGGGACCCCGTTCTTC.

This clone was counted only a few times. V usage is TRBV9 and J usage is TRBJ2-1, with 13 bases identical to TRBD2. The length of the CDR3 is 16 residues. Germline V gives CDR1 SGDLS, CDR2 YYNGEE. Germline trimming cut 0 bases from V and 9 bases from J; bases unmatched to any gene: 6. DNA for the CDR3: TGTGCCAGCAGCGTAGGGGGACTAGCGGGAATACGTGAGCAGTTCTTC. As protein: CASSVGGLAGIREQFF.

The chain recombines TRBV27 with TRBJ2-5; D gene uncertain. The CDR3 is 13 residues long. Germline CDR1 is MNHEY and CDR2 is SMNVEV (reference sequence). V dropped 2 bases and J dropped 5 bases, with 9 bases sitting between them. This CDR3 reads CASSLRVMETQYF. The DNA for the CDR3 is TGTGCCAGCAGTTTACGGGTTATGGAGACCCAGTACTTC.

The genes are TRBV7-8 and TRBJ2-5; tentative D call: TRBD2 (5 bases). This CDR3 spans 15 amino acids. Trimming removed 4 bases from V and 5 bases from J, with 17 bases in between. Looked up from germline, CDR1 is SGHVS and CDR2 is FQNEAQ. Here the CDR3 DNA reads TGTGCCAGCAGCTCGCGAAAGGAGGCGGTGGAGACCCAGTACTTC. The encoded protein is CASSSRKEAVETQYF.

This clone was seen ten or more times. The chain recombines TRBV7-9 with TRBJ1-6, with TRBD1 as a possible D gene (6 bases). Germline lookup yields CDR1 SEHNR and CDR2 FQNEAQ (reference sequence). The CDR3 covers 15 residues. V was clipped by 3 bases and J by 9 bases, with 15 bases between them. The CDR3: CASSFRTPGVSPLHF. CDR3 DNA: TGTGCCAGCAGCTTTCGGACACCAGGGGTTTCACCCCTCCACTTT.

This chain links TRBV7-9 with TRBJ2-2; TRBD1 matches at 10 bases. The J segment lost 5 bases and the V segment lost 1 base, leaving 10 bases of the junction unmatched. The CDR3 has 18 residues. The germline V gene encodes CDR1 SEHNR and CDR2 FQNEAQ (reference sequence). In nucleotides, the CDR3 is TGTGCCAGCAGCTTAGTCCTATCCCGGGACAGGGGAACCGGGGAGCTGTTTTTT. This translates into CASSLVLSRDRGTGELFF.

The table lists this clone with a few counts. The chain couples TRBV4-2 to TRBJ1-2; D is unresolved. The CDR3 is 17 amino acids. Trimming stripped 0 bases from V and 4 bases from J, with 18 bases between. The germline V gene has CDR1 LGHNA and CDR2 YNFKEQ. The CDR3 DNA sequence: TGTGCCAGCAGCCAAGACGCCCTTGCCGGGAGAGGCTATGGCTACACCTTC. Its protein is CASSQDALAGRGYGYTF.

The chain is built from TRBV4-3 and TRBJ1-3; perhaps TRBD1 as D (6 bases). V lost 3 bases and J 3 bases, leaving 12 bases between the germline ends. This CDR3 contains 15 residues. Germline V gives CDR1 LGHNA, CDR2 YSLEER. The CDR3 loop is CASSQRNRVGNTIYF. CDR3 nucleotides: TGCGCCAGCAGCCAGAGGAACAGGGTTGGAAACACCATATATTTT.

Only a few counts were recorded for this clone. The CDR3 nucleotides are TGTGCCAGCAGCGACCCTACAGGGAACTATGGCTACACCTTC. Translation gives CASSDPTGNYGYTF. The chain is built from TRBV5-4 and TRBJ1-2; the D gene is possibly TRBD1 (6 bases). The CDR3 sequence is 14 residues long. The V end lost 4 bases, the J end lost 2 bases, and 12 bases lay between the germline ends. Germline values: CDR1 SGHNT, CDR2 YYREEE (reference sequence). The entire variable domain, with the rest obtained from reference TRBV5-4 and TRBJ1-2, is as follows: ETGVTQSPTHLIKTRGQQVTLRCSSQSGHNTVSWYQQALGQGPQFIFQYYREEENGRGNFPPRFSGLQFPNYSSELNVNALELDDSALYLCASSDPTGNYGYTFGSGTRLTVV.

This clone turned up a few times. This chain links TRBV15 with TRBJ2-5; D could derive from TRBD1 or TRBD2 (6 bases each). The CDR3 loop spans 18 amino acids. Between the trimmed V and J ends, which lost 0 bases and 0 bases, there was a span of 17 bases. Germline CDR1 is LNHNV and CDR2 is YYDKDF (reference sequence). CDR3 loop: CATSRDTGAGAYQETQYF. The CDR3 DNA is TGTGCCACCAGCAGAGATACGGGGGCTGGGGCGTACCAAGAGACCCAGTACTTC.

J is TRBJ2-3 and V is TRBV4-2, with TRBD2 as a possible D gene (6 bases). Trimming removed 0 bases at V and 14 bases at J, with 18 bases between. The CDR3 spans 14 residues. Germline assignment: CDR1 LGHNA and CDR2 YNFKEQ. CDR3 sequence reads: CASSQDQLVSGGYF. The CDR3 DNA follows: TGTGCCAGCAGCCAAGACCAACTGGTATCCGGGGGGTATTTT.

In DNA form, the CDR3 reads TGTGCCAGCAGGTTAGCGGGAAACTACGAGCAGTACTTC. It specifies CASRLAGNYEQYF. The V gene is TRBV2, the J gene TRBJ2-7, with 8 nucleotides matching TRBD2. The CDR3 has 13 amino acids. V shed 6 bases and J 3 bases; nucleotides not matched to a gene: 4. Per germline, CDR1 SNHLY and CDR2 FYNNEI. Drawing the rest from reference TRBV2 and TRBJ2-7, the complete variable domain is EPEVTQTPSHQVTQMGQEVILRCVPISNHLYFYWYRQILGQKVEFLVSFYNNEISEKSEIFDDQFSVERPDGSNFTLKIRSTKLEDSAMYFCASRLAGNYEQYFGPGTRLTVT.

The chain links TRBV4-2 to TRBJ2-5, with a tentative D call TRBD2 (6 bases). The CDR3 extends over 15 amino acids. Germline lookup yields CDR1 LGHNA and CDR2 YNFKEQ. The V end lost 1 base, the J end lost 5 bases, and 14 bases lay between the germline ends. Here the CDR3 reads CASSQGPGVGETQYF. The CDR3 nucleotides are TGTGCCAGCAGCCAAGGACCGGGAGTTGGTGAGACCCAGTACTTC.

The table lists this clone with a few counts. V and J are TRBV4-3 and TRBJ2-3; 8 bases match TRBD2. Looked up from germline, CDR1 is LGHNA and CDR2 is YSLEER. This CDR3 spans 15 amino acids. J gave up 4 bases and V 1 base, and 4 bases lay outside the gene matches. DNA for the CDR3: TGCGCCAGCAGCCAAGGCTTACTAGCGGCAGATACGCAGTATTTT. Translating gives CASSQGLLAADTQYF.

This clone showed up just a few times. This chain links TRBV15 with TRBJ1-4, with a possible D match to TRBD1 (5 bases). The CDR3 length is 14 residues. Germline V gene sequence: CDR1 LNHNV, CDR2 YYDKDF (reference sequence). V was pared by 1 base and J by 8 bases, with 11 bases between. CDR3 DNA sequence: TGTGCCACCAGCAGAGGCGGGGAGGGGGAAAAACTGTTTTTT. It translates to CATSRGGEGEKLFF. Full variable domain (remainder filled in from reference TRBV15 and TRBJ1-4): DAMVIQNPRYQVTQFGKPVTLSCSQTLNHNVMYWYQQKSSQAPKLLFHYYDKDFNNEADTPDNFQSRRPNTSFCFLDIRSPGLGDTAMYLCATSRGGEGEKLFFGSGTQLSVL.

This clone was counted a few times. The chain uses TRBV30 and TRBJ1-5; D unresolved. The CDR3 is 13 residues long. V gave up 1 base and J gave up 5 bases, with 9 bases separating them. CDR1 is GTSNPN, CDR2 SVGIG, per germline (reference sequence). CDR3 bases: TGTGCCTGGAGTGGCTCAGCCGATCAGCCCCAGCATTTT. This codes for CAWSGSADQPQHF. The full variable domain, completed using reference TRBV30 and TRBJ1-5, is SQTIHQWPATLVQPVGSPLSLECTVEGTSNPNLYWYRQAAGRGLQLLFYSVGIGQISSEVPQNLSASRPQDRQFILSSKKLLLSDSGFYLCAWSGSADQPQHFGDGTRLSIL.

This rearrangement joins TRBV7-9 to TRBJ1-1, with a tentative D call TRBD1 (6 bases). The CDR3 covers 14 residues. CDR1 and CDR2 from the germline V gene are SEHNR and FQNEAQ (reference sequence). V lost 4 bases and J lost 4, with 13 bases in between. As DNA, the CDR3 is TGTGCCAGCAGCTCCCCCCGGGGGGCCACTGAAGCTTTCTTT. As protein: CASSSPRGATEAFF. Full variable domain (rest looked up from reference TRBV7-9 and TRBJ1-1): DTGVSQNPRHKITKRGQNVTFRCDPISEHNRLYWYRQTLGQGPEFLTYFQNEAQLEKSRLLSDRFSAERPKGSFSTLEIQRTEQGDSAMYLCASSSPRGATEAFFGQGTRLTVV.

This chain connects TRBV19 to TRBJ1-2, with D uncertain. The germline V gene encodes CDR1 LNHDA and CDR2 SQIVND (reference sequence). The germline V and J ends were trimmed by 3 bases and 7 bases, with 18 bases remaining between them. CDR3 length: 15 residues. The CDR3: CASSIAGRGPTGYTF. CDR3 nucleotides: TGTGCCAGTAGTATCGCTGGACGAGGGCCCACTGGCTACACCTTC.

The chain uses TRBV7-9 and TRBJ2-3; TRBD1 might be the D (5 bases). CDR1 is SEHNR, CDR2 FQNEAQ, per germline (reference sequence). V lost 6 bases and J lost 5, with 24 bases in between. The CDR3 contains 17 residues. The CDR3 is CASRLPVGHSTGDTQYF. DNA of the CDR3: TGTGCCAGCAGATTACCCGTGGGCCATAGCACAGGAGATACGCAGTATTTT.

The chain couples TRBV15 to TRBJ1-6, with 7 bases fitting TRBD1. Losses at the gene ends were 1 base for V and 10 bases for J; bases not matched to a gene: 7. CDR3 length: 15 amino acids. The germline CDR1 and CDR2 sequences are LNHNV and YYDKDF (reference sequence). CDR3 amino acids: CATSRVGQASSPLHF. The CDR3 region has the DNA TGTGCCACCAGCAGAGTCGGACAGGCCAGCTCACCCCTCCACTTT.

This clone was recorded a few times. This rearrangement joins TRBV18 to TRBJ2-7; no definite D call. Trimming pared 6 bases from V and 6 bases from J, leaving 15 bases between. Germline-derived CDR1 and CDR2 are KGHSH and LQKENI. The CDR3 consists of 13 residues. CDR3 protein: CASSDSLWGEQYF. The DNA of the CDR3 is TGTGCCAGCTCGGATAGCTTATGGGGCGAGCAGTACTTC.

The chain uses TRBV6-5 and TRBJ2-3; D call uncertain. Germline-derived CDR1 and CDR2 are MNHEY and SVGAGI. V was shortened by 5 bases and J by 0 bases, with 12 bases between the two germline ends. The CDR3 covers 15 residues. CDR3 nucleotide sequence: TGTGCCAGCAGTCGTCTGGATTCTAGCACAGATACGCAGTATTTT. It yields the protein CASSRLDSSTDTQYF.

The table lists this clone with a few counts. Here the CDR3 reads CASSQGYYNEQFF. The CDR3 nucleotides are TGTGCCAGCTCCCAGGGTTACTACAATGAGCAGTTCTTC. This chain connects TRBV5-6 to TRBJ2-1; maybe TRBD1 (5 bases). This CDR3 contains 13 residues. V shed 7 bases and J shed 3 bases, with 11 bases lying between them. Per the germline V gene, CDR1 is SGHDT and CDR2 is YYEEEE.